The 25 T cell receptor beta chains in this list originate from one sample, sequenced in a study of T cells in tuberculosis. Data came from immunoSEQ multiplex PCR; TCRdb stores just in-frame clones and leaves some out. The table records about 36,000 clones, 93% of them present only once. Sequences were obtained from PBMCs. Receptors originate from a donor aged 5-35 years with latent tuberculosis or without tuberculosis infection.

V and J are TRBV5-5 and TRBJ1-1; D possibly corresponds to TRBD1 (6 bases). The CDR3 length is 15 residues. Between the trimmed V and J ends, which lost 4 bases and 3 bases, there was a span of 16 bases. Germline V gene lookup returns CDR1 SGHKS and CDR2 YYEKEE (reference sequence). CDR3 sequence (DNA): TGTGCCAGCAGCGCCGCAGGGGCTTTGGACACTGAAGCTTTCTTT. Translation: CASSAAGALDTEAFF.

The gene calls are TRBV2 and TRBJ1-2; D call uncertain. V dropped 0 bases and J dropped 5 bases, with 10 bases sitting between them. The germline V gene has CDR1 SNHLY and CDR2 FYNNEI. This CDR3 contains 14 residues. CDR3 nucleotides: TGTGCCAGCAGTGAAGCGCACACAAATTATGGCTACACCTTC. Its protein product is CASSEAHTNYGYTF.

The chain employs TRBV5-1 and TRBJ2-3, with 11 bases fitting TRBD1. The CDR3 runs to 16 residues. Per germline, CDR1 SGHRS and CDR2 YFSETQ. Germline trimming cut 1 base from V and 5 bases from J; bases unmatched to any gene: 6. DNA for the CDR3: TGCGCCAGCAGCTTGTTCGGACAGGGGGCGCAAGATACGCAGTATTTT. Translated, it gives CASSLFGQGAQDTQYF.

The chain carries TRBV11-1 and TRBJ1-5; the D gene is possibly TRBD1 (5 bases). With 0 bases removed from V and 1 base from J, the gap between germline ends came to 7 bases. This CDR3 comprises 15 residues. Germline V lookup: CDR1 SGHAT, CDR2 FQDESV (reference sequence). The chain's CDR3 is CASSLAGESNQPQHF. For the CDR3, the DNA is TGTGCCAGCAGCTTAGCAGGGGAAAGCAATCAGCCCCAGCATTTT.

The chain has TRBV19 and TRBJ1-1; 7 bases map to TRBD1. The CDR3 contains 14 residues. The junction had 10 bases not matched to a gene; V was cut back by 7 bases and J by 5 bases. Per germline, CDR1 LNHDA and CDR2 SQIVND (reference sequence). Written as DNA, the CDR3 is TGTGCCAGTACTGTGGGGACAGTGGGGACTGAAGCTTTCTTT. It is translated as CASTVGTVGTEAFF.

The chain links TRBV27 to TRBJ2-7, with D possibly TRBD1 on 5 matching bases. V dropped 3 bases and J dropped 0 bases, with 12 bases sitting between them. CDR1 is MNHEY, CDR2 SMNVEV, per germline (reference sequence). CDR3 length: 15 amino acids. The CDR3 here is CASSFTGVSSYEQYF. The CDR3 nucleotides read TGTGCCAGCAGTTTTACAGGCGTGAGCTCCTACGAGCAGTACTTC.

V usage is TRBV6-5 and J usage is TRBJ1-1, with 8 nucleotides matching TRBD1. CDR1 is MNHEY, CDR2 SVGAGI, per germline. V dropped 0 bases and J dropped 4; count of bases not matched to a gene: 4. CDR3 length: 15 amino acids. The CDR3 reads CASSYSQGVGTEAFF. As DNA, the CDR3 is TGTGCCAGCAGTTACTCACAGGGGGTGGGCACTGAAGCTTTCTTT.

This clone was picked up one time. The CDR3 DNA sequence: TGTGCCTGGAGTTCGTCCGGGAGTTACAATGAGCAGTTCTTC. Its protein product is CAWSSSGSYNEQFF. The chain joins TRBV30 to TRBJ2-1; D is perhaps TRBD2 (6 bases). The CDR3 contains 14 residues. Germline V gives CDR1 GTSNPN, CDR2 SVGIG (reference sequence). V lost 2 bases and J 4 bases, leaving 12 bases between the germline ends.

A single count supports this clone. In DNA, the CDR3 is TGTGCCAGCAGCCCCTTCGGGGGGTTAACAGATACGCAGTATTTT. It is translated as CASSPFGGLTDTQYF. The rearrangement uses TRBV6-1 and TRBJ2-3, with 7 bases aligning to TRBD2. V trimming: 6 bases; J trimming: 3 bases; junction bases outside the gene matches: 9. The CDR3 is 15 residues long. Germline CDR1 reads MNHNS; CDR2 reads SASEGT.

This chain connects TRBV7-8 to TRBJ2-3, with 7 bases aligning to TRBD2. Germline V gives CDR1 SGHVS, CDR2 FQNEAQ. Trimming at V came to 4 bases and at J to 0 bases, leaving 4 bases not matched to a gene. The CDR3 length is 15 residues. CDR3 protein: CASSSSGTSTDTQYF. CDR3 DNA: TGTGCCAGCAGCTCGAGCGGGACTAGCACAGATACGCAGTATTTT.

The chain is built from TRBV6-1 and TRBJ1-1; no reliable D call. Between the trimmed V and J ends, which lost 3 bases and 7 bases, there was a span of 12 bases. The CDR3 has 13 amino acids. Germline V gene lookup returns CDR1 MNHNS and CDR2 SASEGT. The CDR3 spells CASSDLRRGEAFF. In DNA, the CDR3 is TGTGCCAGCAGTGATTTGAGGCGGGGTGAAGCTTTCTTT.

The rearrangement joins TRBV2 to TRBJ1-1, with 7 bases matching TRBD1. Looked up from germline, CDR1 is SNHLY and CDR2 is FYNNEI. This CDR3 spans 17 amino acids. The trim removed 6 bases at V and 3 bases at J, leaving 16 bases unmatched. The CDR3 DNA is TGTGCCAGCAGCCTGACGATCAGGGGGGTAATGGACACTGAAGCTTTCTTT. Amino acids: CASSLTIRGVMDTEAFF.

The chain combines TRBV11-3 with TRBJ1-2; 7 nucleotides align to TRBD1. Germline assignment: CDR1 SGHNT and CDR2 YENEEA. The CDR3 loop spans 13 amino acids. After removal of 1 base from V and 6 bases from J, the junction contained 2 bases not matched to a gene. The CDR3 is CASSLAGGNGYTF. CDR3 sequence (DNA): TGTGCCAGCAGCTTAGCAGGGGGAAATGGCTACACCTTC.

Of note for this clone: At one of its ends the junction is not consistent with the germline gene, which may arise from a read error. V gene TRBV2 combines with J gene TRBJ1-6; maybe TRBD1 (6 bases). Germline V CDR1 and CDR2: SNHLY, FYNNEI. The CDR3 totals 15 residues. Here the CDR3 DNA reads TGTGCCAGCACGGTAGGACAGTCCTCTAATTCACCCCTCCACTTT. Translation gives CASTVGQSSNSPLHF.

The rearrangement uses TRBV18 and TRBJ2-7; a weak D match, TRBD1 (6 bases). Per germline, CDR1 KGHSH and CDR2 LQKENI. Trimming took 5 bases from V and 5 from J, leaving 13 bases between them. This CDR3 comprises 13 residues. The CDR3 DNA reads TGTGCCAGCTCATCCAGGGGCGAGGACGAGCAGTACTTC. Residues: CASSSRGEDEQYF.

The chain is built from TRBV6-1 and TRBJ2-5; D is unclear. The V end lost 7 bases, the J end lost 0 bases, and 6 bases lay between the germline ends. CDR1 is MNHNS, CDR2 SASEGT, per germline. This CDR3 spans 12 amino acids. In DNA form, the CDR3 reads TGTGCCAGCACTACAGACCAAGAGACCCAGTACTTC. It translates to CASTTDQETQYF.

The chain combines TRBV7-6 with TRBJ1-2; 7 bases fit TRBD1. Looked up from germline, CDR1 is SGHVS and CDR2 is FNYEAQ. J was trimmed by 8 bases and V by 5 bases; bases with no gene match: 8. CDR3 length: 13 residues. CDR3 bases: TGTGCCAGCAGCGAAACAGGGGCAGGGGGCTACACCTTC. This translates into CASSETGAGGYTF. The complete variable domain, with remaining parts taken from reference TRBV7-6 and TRBJ1-2, reads GAGVSQSPRYKVTKRGQDVALRCDPISGHVSLYWYRQALGQGPEFLTYFNYEAQQDKSGLPNDRFSAERPEGSISTLTIQRTEQRDSAMYRCASSETGAGGYTFGSGTRLTVV.

V is TRBV2 and J is TRBJ1-2; no firm D call. Trimming removed 2 bases from V and 2 bases from J, with 9 bases in between. The germline V gene encodes CDR1 SNHLY and CDR2 FYNNEI. This CDR3 is 14 amino acids long. The CDR3 spells CASSESLANYGYTF. For the CDR3, the DNA is TGTGCCAGCAGTGAATCGTTAGCGAACTATGGCTACACCTTC.

J is TRBJ1-2 and V is TRBV6-5, with D uncertain. V lost 6 bases to trimming and J lost 2 bases, with 16 bases between them. Germline CDR1 and CDR2: MNHEY and SVGAGI. The CDR3 extends over 15 amino acids. CDR3 residues: CASSYLLTENYGYTF. The DNA for the CDR3 is TGTGCCAGCAGCTACCTATTAACAGAAAACTATGGCTACACCTTC.

The rearrangement links TRBV2 to TRBJ1-6, with unresolved D. Germline V gives CDR1 SNHLY, CDR2 FYNNEI. V gave up 2 bases and J gave up 8 bases, with 7 bases separating them. This CDR3 spans 13 amino acids. As DNA, the CDR3 is TGTGCCAGCAGTGAAAGTACAGATTCACCCCTCCACTTT. Translated, it gives CASSESTDSPLHF.

The CDR3 region is CASRDTTGANEKLFF. The DNA for the CDR3 is TGCGCCAGCCGAGACACTACAGGGGCTAATGAAAAACTGTTTTTT. The V and J genes are TRBV5-1 and TRBJ1-4, with 7 positions matching TRBD1. Trimming at V came to 7 bases and at J to 3 bases, leaving 9 bases not matched to a gene. This CDR3 has 15 residues. Per the germline V gene, CDR1 is SGHRS and CDR2 is YFSETQ.

This sequence joins TRBV6-1 and TRBJ2-5; 9 bases match TRBD1. The CDR3 sequence is 15 residues long. V shed 5 bases, J shed 7 bases, and the junction held 11 bases outside the gene matches. Germline lookup yields CDR1 MNHNS and CDR2 SASEGT. Written as DNA, the CDR3 is TGTGCCAGCAGTCCTGTCCCGGGACAGGGATTGACCCAGTACTTC. This translates into CASSPVPGQGLTQYF.

This chain uses TRBV7-9 with TRBJ2-1, with no clear D. CDR1 is SEHNR and CDR2 is FQNEAQ in the germline V gene (reference sequence). V lost 0 bases and J lost 5, with 5 bases in between. The CDR3 runs to 13 residues. This CDR3 reads CASSLAQDNEQFF. CDR3 sequence (DNA): TGTGCCAGCAGCTTAGCTCAGGACAATGAGCAGTTCTTC.

As to this clone: The same CDR3 can be traced to other DNA sequences in this sample. The rearrangement joins TRBV27 to TRBJ1-6, with D uncertain. This CDR3 spans 14 amino acids. Germline V lookup: CDR1 MNHEY, CDR2 SMNVEV (reference sequence). Deletions cut 5 bases from V and 0 bases from J, with 5 bases between. The CDR3 here is CASSRSSYNSPLHF. For the CDR3, the DNA is TGTGCCAGCAGTCGGAGCTCCTATAATTCACCCCTCCACTTT.

The V gene is TRBV5-1, the J gene TRBJ2-1; TRBD2 matches at 10 bases. Germline CDR1 is SGHRS and CDR2 is YFSETQ. Trimming at V came to 3 bases and at J to 2 bases, leaving 8 bases not matched to a gene. The CDR3 totals 17 residues. As DNA, the CDR3 is TGCGCCAGCAGCTCGGCACTAGCGGGGACGACCTACAATGAGCAGTTCTTC. It yields the protein CASSSALAGTTYNEQFF.